This record looks at one T cell receptor (beta chain) sequence and its context. These data belong to a study of somatic mutations in cytotoxic T cells in rheumatoid arthritis. Study details: A subset of V beta antibody-stained T-cell populations was isolated by flow sorting, reaching nearly 100% purity, and this subset included V beta1+ cells that went on to TCRB sequencing.

This CDR3 region has 15 residues. The V and J ends lost 3 bases and 7 bases respectively, with 15 bases between them. Per germline, CDR1 PRHDT and CDR2 FYEKMQ (reference sequence). TCRdb's table, derived via immunoSEQ multiplex PCR, lists solely in-frame clones and lacks some. This table holds some 20,000 clones, about two thirds found once. This clonotype originated in an adult with rheumatoid arthritis. Material: CD8+ T cells sorted from blood. The rearrangement uses TRBV13 and TRBJ2-2, with D unclear. The CDR3 nucleotides are TGTGCCAGCAGCTTCGGCCAAGCAGGCGGCGGGGAGCTGTTTTTT. It translates to CASSFGQAGGGELFF.